One sample yielded the 14 T cell receptor beta chains listed below, sequenced in a study of regulatory T cells in long-lasting Graves disease. Time point noted: newly diagnosed GD, antithyroid drugs for less than 3 months. From PBMCs, RNA was extracted and then used to make the TCR library. Construction of the TCR beta libraries employed iRepertoire HTBI primers in conjunction with Arm-PCR of CDR3 regions. TCRdb re-called the multiplex PCR reads with MiXCR, one entry per CDR3 protein. The sample contains hundreds of thousands of distinct CDR3 sequences, approximately 12% of which appear only once. This sample was shared with a second study, whose subject was T cells in Graves' hyperthyroidism and ophthalmopathy.

The sequencing used peripheral blood mononuclear cells (PBMCs), collected at new diagnosis, from a patient treated with antithyroid drugs. The receptor source for this set is a woman in her 30s with Graves disease.

This clonotype was detected a few times. The chain uses TRBV20-1 and TRBJ2-3; D is possibly TRBD2 (5 bases). Germline values: CDR1 DFQATT, CDR2 SNEGSKA (reference sequence). The V end lost 3 bases, the J end lost 2 bases, and 15 bases lay between the germline ends. The CDR3 length is 15 residues. DNA of the CDR3: TGCAGTGCTAGGCCCCCGGGAAAAATCACAGATACGCAGTATTTT. It encodes CSARPPGKITDTQYF.

This clonotype was seen many times. The genes are TRBV7-2 and TRBJ1-2; a weak D match, TRBD1 (5 bases). CDR1 SGHTA and CDR2 FQGNSA come from the germline V gene. CDR3 length equals 15 residues. V dropped 1 base and J dropped 4 bases, with 13 bases sitting between them. The CDR3 bases are TGTGCCAGCAGCTTAGGGTCTGGGGCGATCTATGGCTACACCTTC. Amino acid sequence: CASSLGSGAIYGYTF. The variable domain in full, completed from reference TRBV7-2 and TRBJ1-2, reads GAGVSQSPSNKVTEKGKDVELRCDPISGHTALYWYRQSLGQGLEFLIYFQGNSAPDKSGLPSDRFSAERTGGSVSTLTIQRTQQEDSAVYLCASSLGSGAIYGYTFGSGTRLTVV.

There are many counts of this clonotype. This chain uses TRBV11-2 with TRBJ2-1; D may be TRBD1 or TRBD2 (5 bases each). The V end was cut by 5 bases, the J end by 6 bases, with 20 bases between. The CDR3 sequence is 16 residues long. CDR1 SGHAT and CDR2 FQNNGV come from the germline V gene. CDR3 coding DNA: TGTGCCAGCAGCCTCGCAAGGGACCGTTACTTCAATGAGCAGTTCTTC. This sequence encodes CASSLARDRYFNEQFF. The full variable domain, in which reference TRBV11-2 and TRBJ2-1 provide the parts outside the CDR3, is EAGVAQSPRYKIIEKRQSVAFWCNPISGHATLYWYQQILGQGPKLLIQFQNNGVVDDSQLPKDRFSAERLKGVDSTLKIQPAKLEDSAVYLCASSLARDRYFNEQFFGPGTRLTVL.

This clonotype was detected many times. The chain's CDR3 is CASSLALWLSTDTQYF. The CDR3 nucleotides read TGTGCCAGCAGCTTAGCCTTATGGCTTAGCACAGATACGCAGTATTTT. This sequence joins TRBV7-2 and TRBJ2-3; D gene ambiguous. Between the trimmed V and J ends, which lost 0 bases and 0 bases, there was a span of 10 bases. This CDR3 contains 16 residues. The germline CDR1 and CDR2 sequences are SGHTA and FQGNSA.

This clonotype was counted ten times or more. In DNA form, the CDR3 reads TGTGCCAGCACCACGGGACTAGCCGCCAATGAGCAGTTCTTC. Residues: CASTTGLAANEQFF. This rearrangement joins TRBV11-2 to TRBJ2-1; 9 positions agree with TRBD2. The ends lost 7 bases at V and 6 bases at J; junction bases unmatched: 7. From germline, CDR1 is SGHAT and CDR2 FQNNGV. The CDR3 is 14 residues long.

This clonotype was seen ten or more times. CDR3 amino acids: CATSRDYGGGGSDTQYF. The CDR3 coding sequence is TGTGCCACCAGCAGAGATTACGGGGGGGGAGGTTCGGATACGCAGTATTTT. This chain links TRBV15 with TRBJ2-3, with 8 bases that match TRBD2. Unmatched junction bases numbered 11, after V lost 0 bases and J lost 6 bases. The CDR3 consists of 17 residues. The V gene's germline CDR1 is LNHNV and CDR2 YYDKDF (reference sequence).

This clonotype was counted ten times or more. The chain carries TRBV27 and TRBJ2-7, with D perhaps assigned TRBD1 or TRBD2 (5 bases each). The germline V gene has CDR1 MNHEY and CDR2 SMNVEV (reference sequence). This CDR3 has 17 amino acids. Trimming cost V 5 bases and J 3 bases, with 23 bases left between them. The CDR3 DNA is TGTGCCAGCAGTCTACGCCCCTTTGCCGGGGCAGGCTACGAGCAGTACTTC. This codes for CASSLRPFAGAGYEQYF.

Notes on this clonotype: The conserved closing phenylalanine or tryptophan is absent in this CDR3, likely reflecting a read error. This rearrangement joins TRBV7-2 to TRBJ2-1, with unresolved D. Trimming shortened V by 1 base and J by 4 bases, and 11 bases separated the two germline ends. Germline V gives CDR1 SGHTA, CDR2 FQGNSA. This CDR3 contains 15 residues. The chain's CDR3 is CASSLDRASYNEQFS. Here the CDR3 DNA reads TGTGCCAGCAGCTTAGATAGGGCCTCTTACAATGAGCAGTTCTCC.

As to this clonotype: A much larger clonotype is one base distant, so this may be a read error. V and J are TRBV5-6 and TRBJ2-4; D gene ambiguous. The end of the DNA aligns better with TRBJ2-1, so the J call may be wrong. The length of the CDR3 is 11 residues. Germline-derived CDR1 and CDR2 are SGHDT and YYEEEE. CDR3 nucleotide sequence: TGTGCCAGCAACTCTCTCCGAGAGCAGTTCTTC. Translating gives CASNSLREQFF.

This clonotype came up many times. CDR3: CASSFTGVKETQYF. The CDR3 bases are TGTGCCAGCAGTTTTACAGGGGTCAAAGAGACCCAGTACTTC. This rearrangement joins TRBV28 to TRBJ2-5, with 7 positions matching TRBD1. The CDR3 totals 14 residues. The V gene's germline CDR1 is MDHEN and CDR2 SYDVKM. The junction had 4 bases not matched to a gene; V was cut back by 3 bases and J by 3 bases.

The sample holds many counts of this clonotype. V and J are TRBV13 and TRBJ2-7; TRBD2 is a possible D gene (5 bases). The CDR3 has 16 amino acids. Deletions cut 4 bases from V and 2 bases from J, with 18 bases between. The V gene's germline CDR1 is PRHDT and CDR2 FYEKMQ (reference sequence). Written as DNA, the CDR3 is TGTGCCAGCAGCTACCGACGCCCCGGGAAGGCCTACGAGCAGTACTTC. Its protein product is CASSYRRPGKAYEQYF.

This clonotype was picked up many times. The chain is built from TRBV28 and TRBJ1-3; TRBD1 might be the D (6 bases). Trimming stripped 5 bases from V and 0 bases from J, with 17 bases between. Germline CDR1 and CDR2: MDHEN and SYDVKM. The CDR3 extends over 17 amino acids. CDR3 sequence: CASSPPGHHFSGNTIYF. CDR3 nucleotide sequence: TGTGCCAGCAGTCCCCCGGGACACCATTTCTCTGGAAACACCATATATTTT.

This rearrangement joins TRBV10-1 to TRBJ2-1; a weak D match, TRBD2 (6 bases). The V end lost 2 bases, the J end lost 12 bases, and 17 bases lay between the germline ends. The CDR3 totals 14 residues. CDR1 is WNHNN and CDR2 is SYGVQD in the germline V gene (reference sequence). The CDR3 DNA is TGCGCCAGCAGTGAGATGCGGGGCCCTGATGGGCAGTTCTTC. Amino acids: CASSEMRGPDGQFF.

J is TRBJ2-3 and V is TRBV29-1; D uncertain. Germline V lookup: CDR1 SQVTM, CDR2 ANQGSEA. V lost 7 bases to trimming and J lost 6 bases, with 11 bases between them. There are 11 residues in the CDR3. The chain's CDR3 is CSARLVDTQYF. Written as DNA, the CDR3 is TGCAGCGCCAGATTGGTTGATACGCAGTATTTT.